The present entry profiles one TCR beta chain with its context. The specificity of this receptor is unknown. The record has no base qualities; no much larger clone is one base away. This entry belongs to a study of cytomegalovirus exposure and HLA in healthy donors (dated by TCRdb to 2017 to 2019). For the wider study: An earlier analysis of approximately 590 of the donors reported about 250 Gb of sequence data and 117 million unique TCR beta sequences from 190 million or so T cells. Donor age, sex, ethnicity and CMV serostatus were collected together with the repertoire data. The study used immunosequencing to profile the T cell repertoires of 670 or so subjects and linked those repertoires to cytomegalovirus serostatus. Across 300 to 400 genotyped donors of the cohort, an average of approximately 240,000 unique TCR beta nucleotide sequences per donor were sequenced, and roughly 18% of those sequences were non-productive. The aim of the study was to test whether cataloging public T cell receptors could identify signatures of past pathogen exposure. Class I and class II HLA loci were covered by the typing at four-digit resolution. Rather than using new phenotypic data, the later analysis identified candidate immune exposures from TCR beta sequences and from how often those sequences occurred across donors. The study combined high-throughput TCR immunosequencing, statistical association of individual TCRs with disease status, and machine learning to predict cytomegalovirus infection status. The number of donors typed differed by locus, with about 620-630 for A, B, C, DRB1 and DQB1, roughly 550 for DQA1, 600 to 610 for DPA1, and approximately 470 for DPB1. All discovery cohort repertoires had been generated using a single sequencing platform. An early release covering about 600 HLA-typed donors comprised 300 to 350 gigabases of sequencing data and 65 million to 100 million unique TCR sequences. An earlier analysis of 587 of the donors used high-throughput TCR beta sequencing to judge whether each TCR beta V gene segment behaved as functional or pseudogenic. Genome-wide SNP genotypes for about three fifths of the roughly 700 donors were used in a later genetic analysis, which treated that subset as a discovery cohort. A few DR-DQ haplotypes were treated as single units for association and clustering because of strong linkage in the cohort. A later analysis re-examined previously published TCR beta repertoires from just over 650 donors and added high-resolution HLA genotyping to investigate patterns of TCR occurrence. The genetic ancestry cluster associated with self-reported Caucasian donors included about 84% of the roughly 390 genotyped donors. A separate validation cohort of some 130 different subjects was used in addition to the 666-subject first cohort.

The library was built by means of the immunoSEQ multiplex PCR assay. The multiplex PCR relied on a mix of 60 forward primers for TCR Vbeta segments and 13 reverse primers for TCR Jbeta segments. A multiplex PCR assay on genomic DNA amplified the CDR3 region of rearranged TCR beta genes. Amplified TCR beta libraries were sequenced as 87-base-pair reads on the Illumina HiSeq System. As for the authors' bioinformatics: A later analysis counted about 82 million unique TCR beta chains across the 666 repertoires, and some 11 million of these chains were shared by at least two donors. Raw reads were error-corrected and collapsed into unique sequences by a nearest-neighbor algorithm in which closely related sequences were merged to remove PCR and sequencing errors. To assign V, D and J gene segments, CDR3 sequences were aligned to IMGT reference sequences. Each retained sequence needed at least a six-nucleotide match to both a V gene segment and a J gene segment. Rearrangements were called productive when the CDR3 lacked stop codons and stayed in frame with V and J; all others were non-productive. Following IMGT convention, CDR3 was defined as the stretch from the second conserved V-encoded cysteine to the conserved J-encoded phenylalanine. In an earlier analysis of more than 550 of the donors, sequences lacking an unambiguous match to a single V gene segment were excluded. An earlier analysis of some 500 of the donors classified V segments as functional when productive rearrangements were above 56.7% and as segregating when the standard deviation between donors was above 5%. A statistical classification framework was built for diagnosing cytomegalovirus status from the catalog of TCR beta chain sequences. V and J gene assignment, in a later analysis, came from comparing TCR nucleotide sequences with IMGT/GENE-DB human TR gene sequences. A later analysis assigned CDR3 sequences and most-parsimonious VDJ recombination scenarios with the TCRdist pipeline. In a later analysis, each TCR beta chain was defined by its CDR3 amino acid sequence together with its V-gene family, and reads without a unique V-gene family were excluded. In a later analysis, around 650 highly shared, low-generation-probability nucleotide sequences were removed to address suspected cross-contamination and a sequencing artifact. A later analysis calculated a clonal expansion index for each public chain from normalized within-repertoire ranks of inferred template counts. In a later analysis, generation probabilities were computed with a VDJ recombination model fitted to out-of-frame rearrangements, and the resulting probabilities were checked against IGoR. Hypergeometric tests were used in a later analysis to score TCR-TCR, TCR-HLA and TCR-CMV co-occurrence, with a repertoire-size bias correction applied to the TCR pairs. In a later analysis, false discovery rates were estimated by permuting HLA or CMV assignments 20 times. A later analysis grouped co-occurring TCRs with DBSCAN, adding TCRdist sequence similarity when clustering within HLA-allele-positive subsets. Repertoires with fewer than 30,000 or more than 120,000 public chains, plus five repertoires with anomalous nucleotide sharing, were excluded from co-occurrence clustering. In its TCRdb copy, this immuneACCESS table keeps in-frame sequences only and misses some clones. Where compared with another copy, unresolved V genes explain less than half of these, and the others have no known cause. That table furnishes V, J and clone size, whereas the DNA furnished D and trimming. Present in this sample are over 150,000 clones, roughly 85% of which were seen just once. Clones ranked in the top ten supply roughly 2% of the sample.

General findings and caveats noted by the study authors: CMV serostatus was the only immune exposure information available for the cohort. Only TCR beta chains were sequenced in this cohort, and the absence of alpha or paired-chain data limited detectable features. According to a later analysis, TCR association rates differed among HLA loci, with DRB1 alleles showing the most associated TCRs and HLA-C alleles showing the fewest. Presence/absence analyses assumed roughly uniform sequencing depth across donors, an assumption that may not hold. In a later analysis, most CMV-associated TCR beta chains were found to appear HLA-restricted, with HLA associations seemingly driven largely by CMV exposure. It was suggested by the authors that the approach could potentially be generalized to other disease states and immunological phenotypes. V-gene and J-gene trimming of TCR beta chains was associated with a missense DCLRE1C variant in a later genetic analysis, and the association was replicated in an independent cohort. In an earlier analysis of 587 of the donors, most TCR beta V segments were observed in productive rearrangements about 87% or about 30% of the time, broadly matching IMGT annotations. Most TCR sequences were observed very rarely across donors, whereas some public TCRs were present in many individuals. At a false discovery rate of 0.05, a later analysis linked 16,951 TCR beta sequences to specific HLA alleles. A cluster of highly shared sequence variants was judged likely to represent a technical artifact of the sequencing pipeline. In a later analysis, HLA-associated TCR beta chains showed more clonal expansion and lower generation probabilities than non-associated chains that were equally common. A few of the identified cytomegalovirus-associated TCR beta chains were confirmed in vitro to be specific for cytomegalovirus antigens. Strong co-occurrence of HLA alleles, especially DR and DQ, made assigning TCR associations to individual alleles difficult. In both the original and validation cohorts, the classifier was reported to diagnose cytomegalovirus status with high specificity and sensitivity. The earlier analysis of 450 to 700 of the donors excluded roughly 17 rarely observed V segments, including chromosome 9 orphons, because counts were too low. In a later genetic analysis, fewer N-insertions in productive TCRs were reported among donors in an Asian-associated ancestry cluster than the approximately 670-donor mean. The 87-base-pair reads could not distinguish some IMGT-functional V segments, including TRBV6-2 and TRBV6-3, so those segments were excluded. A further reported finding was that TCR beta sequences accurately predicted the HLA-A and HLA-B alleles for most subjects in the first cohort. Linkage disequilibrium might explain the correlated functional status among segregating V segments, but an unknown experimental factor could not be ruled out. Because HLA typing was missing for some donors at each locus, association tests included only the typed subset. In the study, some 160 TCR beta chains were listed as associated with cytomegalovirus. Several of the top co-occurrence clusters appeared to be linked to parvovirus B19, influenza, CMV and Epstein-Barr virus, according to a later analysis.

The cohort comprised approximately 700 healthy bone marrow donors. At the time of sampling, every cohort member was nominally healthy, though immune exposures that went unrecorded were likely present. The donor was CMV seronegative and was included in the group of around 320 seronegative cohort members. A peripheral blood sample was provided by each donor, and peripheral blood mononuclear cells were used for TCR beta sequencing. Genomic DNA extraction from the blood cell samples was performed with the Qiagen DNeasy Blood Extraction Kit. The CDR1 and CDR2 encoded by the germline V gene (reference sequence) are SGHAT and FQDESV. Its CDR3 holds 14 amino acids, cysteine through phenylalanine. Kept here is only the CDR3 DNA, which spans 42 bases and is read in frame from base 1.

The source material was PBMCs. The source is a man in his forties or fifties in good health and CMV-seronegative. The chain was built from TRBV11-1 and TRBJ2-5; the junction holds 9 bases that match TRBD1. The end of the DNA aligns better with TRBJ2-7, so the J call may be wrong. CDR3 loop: CASSLRDRVREQYF. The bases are TGTGCCAGCAGCTTACGGGACAGGGTACGCGAGCAGTACTTC.